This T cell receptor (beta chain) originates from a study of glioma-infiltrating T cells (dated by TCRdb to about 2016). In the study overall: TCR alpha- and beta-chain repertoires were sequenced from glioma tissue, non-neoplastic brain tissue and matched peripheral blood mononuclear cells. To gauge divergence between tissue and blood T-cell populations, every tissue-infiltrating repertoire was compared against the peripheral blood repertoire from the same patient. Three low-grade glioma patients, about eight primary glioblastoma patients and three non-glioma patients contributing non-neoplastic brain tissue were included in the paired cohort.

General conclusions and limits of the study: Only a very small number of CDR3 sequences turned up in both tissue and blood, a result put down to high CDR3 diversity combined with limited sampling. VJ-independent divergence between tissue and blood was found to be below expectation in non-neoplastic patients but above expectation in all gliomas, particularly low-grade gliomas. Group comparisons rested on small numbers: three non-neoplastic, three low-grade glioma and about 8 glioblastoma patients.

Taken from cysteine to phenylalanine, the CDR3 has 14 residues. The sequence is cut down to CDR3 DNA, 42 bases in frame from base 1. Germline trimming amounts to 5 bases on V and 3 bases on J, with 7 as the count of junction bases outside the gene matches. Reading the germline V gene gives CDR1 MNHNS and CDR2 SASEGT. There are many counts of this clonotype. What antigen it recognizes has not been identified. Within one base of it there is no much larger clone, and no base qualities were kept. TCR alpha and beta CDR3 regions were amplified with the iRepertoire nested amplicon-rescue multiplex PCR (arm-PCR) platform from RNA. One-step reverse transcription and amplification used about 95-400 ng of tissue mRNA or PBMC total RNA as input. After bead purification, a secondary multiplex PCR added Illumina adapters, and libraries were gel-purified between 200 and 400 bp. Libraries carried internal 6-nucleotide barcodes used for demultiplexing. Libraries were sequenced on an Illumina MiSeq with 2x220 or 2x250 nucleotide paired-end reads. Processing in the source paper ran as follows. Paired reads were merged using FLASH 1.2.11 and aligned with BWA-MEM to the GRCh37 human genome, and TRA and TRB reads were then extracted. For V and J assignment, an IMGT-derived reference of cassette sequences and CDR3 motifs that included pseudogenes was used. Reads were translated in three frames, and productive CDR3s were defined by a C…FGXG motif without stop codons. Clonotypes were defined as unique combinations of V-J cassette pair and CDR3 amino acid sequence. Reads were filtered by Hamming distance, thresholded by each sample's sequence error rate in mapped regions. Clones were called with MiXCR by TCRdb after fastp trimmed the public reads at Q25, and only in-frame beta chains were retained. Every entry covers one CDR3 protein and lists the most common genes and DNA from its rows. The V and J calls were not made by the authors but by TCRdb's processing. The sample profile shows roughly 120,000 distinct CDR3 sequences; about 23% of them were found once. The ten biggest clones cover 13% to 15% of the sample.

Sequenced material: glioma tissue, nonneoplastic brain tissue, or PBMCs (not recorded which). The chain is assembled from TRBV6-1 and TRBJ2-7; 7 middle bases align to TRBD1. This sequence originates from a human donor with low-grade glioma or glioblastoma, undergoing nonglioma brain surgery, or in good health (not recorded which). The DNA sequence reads TGTGCCAGCAGTCCTTGGACAGGAGTCTACGAGCAGTACTTC. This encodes CASSPWTGVYEQYF.